Listed below are T cell receptor beta chains from one sample, sequenced in a study of CD8 T cells in ankylosing spondylitis. TCRdb processed the 5' RACE reads anew with MiXCR; each CDR3 protein has one entry. The table has about 440,000 distinct CDR3 sequences, roughly 15% seen once; the top ten hold over 0.9%. The sequenced sample consisted of blood, either unsorted or a sorted T cell fraction (not recorded which). The receptor source for this set is a male donor with ankylosing spondylitis. Each CDR3 is given with its conserved first and last residue. D genes are given only for firm matches. A clone size is listed for some rows: how often the clone was seen (once, few, many), or a class if it is expanded.

V	J	size	D	DNA	CDR3
TRBV4-1	TRBJ2-7	.	TRBD1	TGCGCCAGCAGCCCTTCCGGGACAGGGATCCACGAGCAGTACTTC	CASSPSGTGIHEQYF
TRBV28	TRBJ2-6	.	TRBD1	TGTGCCAGCAGTGGGGACAGCTCTGGGGCCAACGTCCTGACTTTC	CASSGDSSGANVLTF
TRBV20-1	TRBJ2-1	few	TRBD2	TGCAGTGCTAGAATGCGGGAGGGCCCCAACAATGAGCAGTTCTTC	CSARMREGPNNEQFF
TRBV6-1	TRBJ2-2	few	TRBD1	TGTGCCAGCAGGGGAGACAGGGTTGGGACCGGGGAGCTGTTTTTT	CASRGDRVGTGELFF
TRBV12-3/TRBV12-4	TRBJ1-2	many	.	TGTGCCAGCGGACCAGCTAACTATGGCTACACCTTC	CASGPANYGYTF
TRBV5-5	TRBJ1-1	many	.	TGTGCCAGCAGCTTGGTTACAGGGCCGAACACTGAAGCTTTCTTT	CASSLVTGPNTEAFF
TRBV7-2	TRBJ1-2	many	.	TGTGCCAGCAGGCAAACAGGGACGGGGGGGTATGGCTACACCTTC	CASRQTGTGGYGYTF
TRBV12-5	TRBJ2-1	.	.	TGTGCTAGTGGTTTGGTAGTCAATGAGCAGTTCTTC	CASGLVVNEQFF
TRBV6-1	TRBJ2-7	few	TRBD1	TGTGCCAGCAGGGGACAGGTCTATATAGGACTGGAAGAGCAGTACTTC	CASRGQVYIGLEEQYF
TRBV7-3	TRBJ2-3	.	.	TGTGCCAGCAGCTTAACGATGGTTAGCACAGATACGCAGTATTTT	CASSLTMVSTDTQYF
TRBV18	TRBJ2-5	few	.	TGTGCCAGCTCACCTAACGAGGGTCGGGAGACCCAGTACTTC	CASSPNEGRETQYF
TRBV5-1	TRBJ1-4	few	.	TGCGCCAGCAGCGTGGATCTTTGGGGTGAAAAACTGTTTTTT	CASSVDLWGEKLFF
TRBV18	TRBJ2-7	.	.	TGTGCCAGCTCACCAGGACGCAACTCCTACGAGCAGTACTTC	CASSPGRNSYEQYF
TRBV6-5	TRBJ1-5	few	.	TGTGCCAGCAGTTTCGACAGTTTCAATCAGCCCCAGCATTTT	CASSFDSFNQPQHF
TRBV20-1	TRBJ2-5	few	TRBD2	TGCAGTGGACTAGCGGGGGGCTCTGTGAGAACAGAGACCCAGTACTTC	CSGLAGGSVRTETQYF
TRBV29-1	TRBJ2-3	many	TRBD1	TGCAGCGTTGAGGCCCAGGACCAGGGGGCTAGCACAGATACGCAGTATTTT	CSVEAQDQGASTDTQYF
TRBV18	TRBJ2-1	few	.	TGTGCCAGCTCTGAGGGGGACTACAATGAGCAGTTCTTC	CASSEGDYNEQFF
TRBV18	TRBJ2-4	few	.	TGTGCCAGCTCACCCAGCCTAGCCAAAAACATTCAGTACTTC	CASSPSLAKNIQYF
TRBV19	TRBJ2-4	.	TRBD1	TGTGCCAGAACACCCGGGACAGGGATGTTC	CARTPGTGMF
TRBV5-1	TRBJ1-1	many	TRBD1	TGCGCCAGCAGCTATGGGACAGCCACCATGAACACTGAAGCTTTCTTT	CASSYGTATMNTEAFF
TRBV3-1	TRBJ1-1	.	.	TGTGCCAGCAGCCAGGGAACGCCGAATGAAGCTTTCTTT	CASSQGTPNEAFF
TRBV20-1	TRBJ2-5	few	TRBD2	TGCAGTGCTAGCCCTAGCGGGGGACAAGAGACCCAGTACTTC	CSASPSGGQETQYF
TRBV29-1	TRBJ2-7	many	TRBD1	TGCAGCGCCCTGAAGGTGGTGGGACAGGGCTACGAGCAGTACTTC	CSALKVVGQGYEQYF
TRBV7-9	TRBJ1-2	.	.	TGTGCCAGCAGCTTAGACGGGGGGCCCGCTTATGGCTACACCTTC	CASSLDGGPAYGYTF
TRBV2	TRBJ2-1	few	TRBD2	TGTGCCAGCGCGATCGTAGCGGGAGGCGGCTATGAGCAGTTCTTC	CASAIVAGGGYEQFF
TRBV18	TRBJ2-1	.	TRBD2	TGTGCCAGCTCAAAGAGCGGGAGTTCGGAAAATGAGCAGTTCTTC	CASSKSGSSENEQFF
TRBV12-3/TRBV12-4	TRBJ2-7	.	.	TGTGCCAGCAGCTCGCCCCGTGGGGGTGCCTACGAGCAGTACTTC	CASSSPRGGAYEQYF
TRBV5-1	TRBJ2-2	many	.	TGCGCCAGCAGCTTGGTCTCGACCGGGGAGCTGTTTTTT	CASSLVSTGELFF
TRBV6-5	TRBJ2-7	.	TRBD2	TGTGCCAGCAGTTACTCATGGACTAGCGAGAAGTACTTC	CASSYSWTSEKYF
TRBV28	TRBJ2-7	few	TRBD1	TGTGCCAGCAGCTCCCCCGGGACAGGGAGCTACGAGCAGTACTTC	CASSSPGTGSYEQYF
TRBV10-3	TRBJ2-7	few	TRBD1	TGTGCCATCAGTAGCGACAGGGCGCGCTACGAGCAGTACTTC	CAISSDRARYEQYF
TRBV5-1	TRBJ2-3	few	TRBD2	TGCGCCAGCAGCTTGAGGTCCGGGGGGGGAACAGATACGCAGTATTTT	CASSLRSGGGTDTQYF
TRBV7-2	TRBJ2-1	.	TRBD2	TGTGCCAGCAGCGGGGCTAGCGGCTACAATGAGCAGTTCTTC	CASSGASGYNEQFF
TRBV20-1	TRBJ1-1	few	TRBD1	TGCAGTGCTCCGGGACAGGGTGAAATAATCACTGAAGCTTTCTTT	CSAPGQGEIITEAFF
TRBV2	TRBJ1-2	few	.	TGTGCCAGCAGTGTAAGACAGGACGGTGGCTACACCTTC	CASSVRQDGGYTF
TRBV5-1	TRBJ2-5	many	.	TGCGCCAGCAGCCTCCTAGCCACACAAGAGACCCAGTACTTC	CASSLLATQETQYF
TRBV11-2	TRBJ2-7	.	.	TGTGCCAGCAGCTTCGGCGGGGTGAACTACGAGCAGTACTTC	CASSFGGVNYEQYF
TRBV5-1	TRBJ1-1	.	.	TGCGCCAGCAGCCCCCGGTGGGGCACTGAAGCTTTCTTT	CASSPRWGTEAFF
TRBV20-1	TRBJ1-6	.	.	TGCAGTGCTAGAGATCGGGTGCGAGGGTATAATTCACCCCTCCACTTT	CSARDRVRGYNSPLHF
TRBV20-1	TRBJ1-2	few	.	TGCAGTCCAGACAGAACTGATAACTATGGCTACACCTTC	CSPDRTDNYGYTF
TRBV28	TRBJ1-2	.	TRBD1	TGTGCCAGCAGTTTAAGGAACAGGGGGGATGGCTACACCTTC	CASSLRNRGDGYTF
TRBV5-6	TRBJ2-5	few	TRBD2	TGTGCCAGCAGCAGCCGGACTAGCGGGGGCATCCAAGAGACCCAGTACTTC	CASSSRTSGGIQETQYF
TRBV5-1	TRBJ2-7	.	TRBD2	TGCGCCAGCAGCTTCTTTCCCCCGGGGGGCTCCTACGAGCAGTACTTC	CASSFFPPGGSYEQYF
TRBV12-3/TRBV12-4	TRBJ2-2	.	.	TGTGCCAGCAGTTTAGCGTTAGCCACCGGGGAGCTGTTTTTT	CASSLALATGELFF
TRBV28	TRBJ2-7	few	.	TGTGCCAGCAGTAACGTCGACGGGAGCTCCTACGAGCAGTACTTC	CASSNVDGSSYEQYF